This is a list of T cell receptor beta chains from one sample in a study of shared clonotypes between healthy human individuals. Sequencing used immunoSEQ multiplex PCR; TCRdb keeps in-frame clones, though not all of them. The top ten hold about 0.34% of the sample, which has around 2.5 million clones, over 85% seen once. The sequencing input was naive CD4+ T cells from PBMCs. These receptors came from a man aged 18 to 35 in good health. Some clones in this sample may be carry-over from other donors' samples. Each CDR3 is given with its conserved first and last residue. The D gene is left open where the match is weak. Clone size is given for some rows only: seen once, a few or many times, or a class if the clone is expanded.

d_gene,abundance,v_gene,j_gene,CDR3nt,CDR3aa
NA,NA,TRBV21-1,TRBJ2-5,TGTGCCCCAAGCCGCTGTGAGTGGCCCCCGCTTGGTTGCGAGGGAGAGACCCAGTACTTC,CAPSRCEWPPLGCEGETQYF
NA,NA,TRBV6-5,TRBJ2-2,TGTGCCAGCGCCAAGGGGGCGAACACCGGGGAGCTGTTTTTT,CASAKGANTGELFF
NA,NA,TRBV11-2,TRBJ2-7,TGTGCCAGCAGCCCCATAGCGAGGTCCCTTCCCGAGCAGTACTTC,CASSPIARSLPEQYF
TRBD1,few,TRBV6-1,TRBJ1-2,TGTGCCAGCAGTGAAGTCCCTGGGACAGTCTATGGCTACACCTTC,CASSEVPGTVYGYTF
NA,once,TRBV28,TRBJ1-2,TGTGCCAGCAGCCCTACCTCTGACAGGTATGGCTACACCTTC,CASSPTSDRYGYTF
NA,NA,TRBV18,TRBJ2-5,TGTGCCAGCTCACCGTTGGCAGGCGGAGAGACCCAGTACTTC,CASSPLAGGETQYF
TRBD1,NA,TRBV6-1,TRBJ2-1,TGTGCCAGCAGTGAAGGTGTGGGACAGTACTACAATGAGCAGTTCTTC,CASSEGVGQYYNEQFF
NA,NA,TRBV4-2,TRBJ2-1,TGTGCCAGCAGCCAAGAGTTTATGGGGGATGAGCAGTTCTTC,CASSQEFMGDEQFF
TRBD1,few,TRBV19,TRBJ1-2,TGTGCCAGTACCTCCCCCCGGACAGGGACATTCTCGGGCTACACCTTC,CASTSPRTGTFSGYTF
TRBD1,few,TRBV9,TRBJ1-4,TGTGCCAGCAGCCCGGGGGACAGGAGTGAAAAACTGTTTTTT,CASSPGDRSEKLFF
NA,NA,TRBV28,TRBJ2-7,TGTGCCAGCAGATCTGTAAACCCCTACGAGCAGTACTTC,CASRSVNPYEQYF
NA,NA,TRBV21-1,TRBJ2-3,TGTGCCAGCATTGGGGAATGGGGAGATACGCAGTATTTT,CASIGEWGDTQYF
NA,NA,TRBV7-9,TRBJ2-2,TGTGCCAGCAGCCTTACCGGGGAGCTGTTTTTT,CASSLTGELFF
NA,NA,TRBV6-5,TRBJ1-6,TGTGCCAGCAGTTACTCGGACAGAGACAATTCACCCCTCCACTTT,CASSYSDRDNSPLHF
NA,few,TRBV13,TRBJ1-1,TGTGCCAGCAGCTGGAACACTGAAGCTTTCTTT,CASSWNTEAFF
NA,NA,TRBV9,TRBJ1-2,TGTGCCAGCAGCCCTCAGGGAATCTACTATGGCTACACCTTC,CASSPQGIYYGYTF
NA,NA,TRBV23-1,TRBJ2-7,TGCGCCAGCAATAGGGTTGGCTTATGCTACGAGCAGTACTTC,CASNRVGLCYEQYF
NA,NA,TRBV5-1,TRBJ2-5,TGCGCCAGCAGCTTGGCACTACAAGAGACCCAGTACTTC,CASSLALQETQYF
TRBD1,NA,TRBV10-1,TRBJ1-1,TGCGCCAGCAGTGAAAGGGGGCGTCCCACAATGAACACTGAAGCTTTCTTT,CASSERGRPTMNTEAFF
TRBD1,NA,TRBV29-1,TRBJ1-2,TGCAGCGTTGGTGAGGGGGACAGTTATGGCTACACCTTC,CSVGEGDSYGYTF
NA,NA,TRBV14,TRBJ1-1,TGTGCCAGCAGCATCCGGACCGCTCAGGCTGAAGCTTTCTTT,CASSIRTAQAEAFF
TRBD2,NA,TRBV5-1,TRBJ2-7,TGCGCCAGCAGCCCGGGACTAGTTGGCGAGCAGTACTTC,CASSPGLVGEQYF
NA,NA,TRBV5-4,TRBJ1-2,TGTGCCAGCAGCTTGCAGTCCCCTATCGGCTATGGCTACACCTTC,CASSLQSPIGYGYTF
TRBD1,NA,TRBV28,TRBJ1-6,TGTGCCAGCAGTTTAAAGACAGGGCAACAAGGCTCACCCCTCCACTTT,CASSLKTGQQGSPLHF
TRBD1,once,TRBV7-8,TRBJ2-7,TGTGCCAGCAGCGCCCTTATTGGACAGGGTGGCGAGCAGTACTTC,CASSALIGQGGEQYF
NA,NA,TRBV7-2,TRBJ1-3,TGTGCCAGCAGCCCAAGGGCAGGGGTTGGAAACACCATATATTTT,CASSPRAGVGNTIYF
NA,NA,TRBV10-1,TRBJ1-1,TGCGCCAGCAGTGGGGACATGAACACTGAAGCTTTCTTT,CASSGDMNTEAFF
NA,NA,TRBV28,TRBJ2-5,TGTGCCAGTTCGAGGCAAATCCAAGAGACCCAGTACTTC,CASSRQIQETQYF
NA,NA,TRBV29-1,TRBJ1-1,TGCAGCGTTGGGACCCAGACTGAAGCTTTCTTT,CSVGTQTEAFF
NA,once,TRBV5-1,TRBJ2-2,TGCGCCAGCAGCTTGGGTCGGGGGCACACCGGGGAGCTGTTTTTT,CASSLGRGHTGELFF
TRBD1,once,TRBV4-2,TRBJ2-1,TGTGCCAGCAGCCAGAAACCCACTGCTCCGGGACAGGGGGACAATGAGCAGTTCTTC,CASSQKPTAPGQGDNEQFF
TRBD1,NA,TRBV11-2,TRBJ1-3,TGTGCCAGCCGCTATTGGGGACAGAGAAGCTCTGGAAACACCATATATTTT,CASRYWGQRSSGNTIYF
NA,once,TRBV28,TRBJ1-2,TGTGCCAGCAGTTTAGAGACATATGGCTACACCTTC,CASSLETYGYTF
TRBD1,NA,TRBV28,TRBJ2-2,TGTGCCGGAACGGGGACAGCGACCGGGGAGCTGTTTTTT,CAGTGTATGELFF
NA,NA,TRBV11-2,TRBJ2-1,TGTGCCAGCAGCTTAGAAAGGGCAGGTCACAATGAGCAGTTCTTC,CASSLERAGHNEQFF
TRBD2,NA,TRBV9,TRBJ2-2,TGTGCCAGCAGCGCGAGACTAGCGACGGCCGGGGAGCTGTTTTTT,CASSARLATAGELFF
NA,NA,TRBV7-3,TRBJ2-6,TGTGCCAGCAGCTTAATGGGGGGCGGCTTCGGACATGGGACCAGCTCTGGGGCCAACGTCCTGACTTTC,CASSLMGGGFGHGTSSGANVLTF
TRBD2,NA,TRBV4-1,TRBJ2-1,TGCGCCAGCAGCCCGTTACTAGCGGGAGGCTACAATGAGCAGTTCTTC,CASSPLLAGGYNEQFF
TRBD1,NA,TRBV6-1,TRBJ2-1,TGTGCCAGCAGTGAAGCCTCCGGACAGGGTTTTAATGAGCAGTTCTTC,CASSEASGQGFNEQFF
NA,NA,TRBV7-9,TRBJ2-3,TGTGCCAGCAGCCCCGCTAGGGATACGCAGTATTTT,CASSPARDTQYF
NA,NA,TRBV9,TRBJ2-7,TGTGCCAGCAGCGTAGCCCCGGGCGCCAGTTGGGAGCAGTACTTC,CASSVAPGASWEQYF